These 28 T cell receptor beta chains came from one sample sequenced in a study of low-dose radiotherapy and immunotherapy resistance in tumors. With TRAV- and TRBV-specific primers, first-strand cDNA was made, covering the alpha and beta chains. For amplifying TCRs, the PCR ran for 20 to 25 cycles with Phusion, which was used together with a constant-region primer and the adapter on the V primers. TCRdb itself ran the reads through MiXCR, one entry per CDR3 protein. Here the sample spans approximately 100,000 distinct CDR3 sequences, 20% to 25% being singletons. The time point: after trial treatment. Stated treatment: LDRT plus nivolumab, ipilimumab, low-dose cyclophosphamide and aspirin (RACIN trial). The sample was PBMCs, taken after low-dose radiotherapy plus immunotherapy. These receptors came from a male donor with prostate cancer.

The chain recombines TRBV12-2 with TRBJ2-5. Near its end, the DNA agrees better with TRBJ2-1, so the J call may be wrong. TRBV12-2 is a pseudogene. CDR3 length: 14 residues. CDR3 in DNA: TGTGCCAGCATCTTAGAAGCCATCCATGAGACCCAGTTCTTC. It specifies CASILEAIHETQFF.

This clonotype was counted ten times or more. The chain combines TRBV7-8 with TRBJ2-1; 13 nucleotides match TRBD2. Trimming removed 5 bases from V and 14 bases from J; junction bases left unmatched: 9. The CDR3 contains 14 residues. CDR1 is SGHVS and CDR2 is FQNEAQ in the germline V gene. CDR3 sequence: CASSPGLAGAGEFF. CDR3 sequence (DNA): TGTGCCAGCAGCCCAGGACTAGCGGGGGCCGGGGAGTTCTTC.

This clonotype was observed many times. The rearrangement links TRBV10-1 to TRBJ2-1; 9 bases are a match to TRBD1. This CDR3 is built from 16 residues. Trimming removed 0 bases from V and 6 bases from J; junction bases left unmatched: 6. CDR1 is WNHNN and CDR2 is SYGVQD in the germline V gene (reference sequence). The CDR3 DNA follows: TGCGCCAGCAGTGAGTCGCAGGGACAGGGAATCAATGAGCAGTTCTTC. The encoded protein is CASSESQGQGINEQFF.

This clonotype was counted at least ten times. This chain uses TRBV7-2 with TRBJ2-7, with D maybe TRBD1 (6 bases). Trimming stripped 6 bases from V and 5 bases from J, with 23 bases between. The CDR3 loop spans 16 amino acids. The germline V gene has CDR1 SGHTA and CDR2 FQGNSA. The CDR3 reads CASRRKFQQGLDEQYF. The CDR3 coding sequence is TGTGCCAGCAGGCGAAAGTTCCAACAGGGTTTAGACGAGCAGTACTTC.

This clonotype was detected ten times or more. The chain has TRBV10-3 and TRBJ2-4; 15 nucleotides align to TRBD2. Germline V lookup: CDR1 ENHRY, CDR2 SYGVKD. V gave up 3 bases and J gave up 1 base; unmatched junction bases: 4. This CDR3 region has 18 residues. The CDR3 reads CAISDRTSGGGAKNIQYF. CDR3 DNA sequence: TGTGCCATCAGTGATCGGACTAGCGGGGGGGGGGCCAAAAACATTCAGTACTTC.

V gene TRBV10-3 combines with J gene TRBJ2-7; a possible D gene is TRBD1 (6 bases). Trimming removed 10 bases at V and 0 bases at J, with 25 bases between. Germline V gives CDR1 ENHRY, CDR2 SYGVKD. The CDR3 contains 17 residues. The CDR3 DNA reads TGTGCCACTACAGGGACCCACTCTTACCCCGTCTCCTACGAGCAGTACTTC. Its protein product is CATTGTHSYPVSYEQYF.

This clonotype is a singleton in its sample. The chain is built from TRBV5-4 and TRBJ2-2; D possibly corresponds to TRBD1 (6 bases). Trimming cost V 3 bases and J 3 bases, with 12 bases left between them. This CDR3 has 15 amino acids. Germline-derived CDR1 and CDR2 are SGHNT and YYREEE (reference sequence). CDR3 nucleotide sequence: TGTGCCAGCAGCTGGGACACCGGGGACACCGGGGAGCTGTTTTTT. It translates to CASSWDTGDTGELFF.

The table lists this clonotype with many counts. This chain links TRBV19 with TRBJ2-4; D unclear. The CDR3 runs to 13 residues. With 4 bases removed from V and 5 bases from J, the gap between germline ends came to 9 bases. Germline V gene lookup returns CDR1 LNHDA and CDR2 SQIVND (reference sequence). The CDR3 DNA reads as TGTGCCAGTAGTAAATCGGCAGAAAACATTCAGTACTTC. Residues: CASSKSAENIQYF. Together with reference TRBV19 and TRBJ2-4, the CDR3 gives the full variable domain: DGGITQSPKYLFRKEGQNVTLSCEQNLNHDAMYWYRQDPGQGLRLIYYSQIVNDFQKGDIAEGYSVSREKKESFPLTVTSAQKNPTAFYLCASSKSAENIQYFGAGTRLSVL.

This clonotype was counted ten times or more. V gene TRBV18 combines with J gene TRBJ1-3; no reliable D call. Trimming left V 5 bases short and J 4 bases short, with 6 bases between. CDR1 KGHSH and CDR2 LQKENI come from the germline V gene. The CDR3 sequence is 12 residues long. CDR3 bases: TGTGCCAGCTCAGACGGGGGAAACACCATATATTTT. Its translation is CASSDGGNTIYF.

Many counts were recorded for this clonotype. V usage is TRBV6-1 and J usage is TRBJ1-1; D remains ambiguous. Trimming left V 4 bases short and J 7 bases short, with 4 bases between. This CDR3 spans 10 amino acids. Germline V gives CDR1 MNHNS, CDR2 SASEGT. In DNA form, the CDR3 reads TGTGCCAGCAGTGGGTATGAAGCTTTCTTT. It translates to CASSGYEAFF.

As concerns this clonotype: The likely explanation is a read error, given a far larger clone one base away. The chain uses TRBV5-1 and TRBJ2-7; D perhaps matches TRBD2 (5 bases). Trimming took 4 bases from V and 7 from J, leaving 12 bases between them. This CDR3 region has 12 residues. The V gene's germline CDR1 is SGHRS and CDR2 YFSETQ. The CDR3 sequence is CASSPPGDEQYF. CDR3 in DNA: TGCGCCAGCAGCCCCCCCGGGGATGAGCAGTACTTC.

This clonotype was found once. A read error is likely here: a far larger clone is one base away. The chain combines TRBV5-1 with TRBJ2-4; 12 bases are shared with TRBD2. CDR1 is SGHRS, CDR2 YFSETQ, per germline. V shed 4 bases and J 13 bases; nucleotides not matched to a gene: 27. The CDR3 has 20 amino acids. The CDR3 spells CASSPQTSGGLISSYNEQYF. In DNA, the CDR3 is TGCGCCAGCAGCCCTCAGACTAGCGGGGGTCTAATTTCGTCCTACAATGAGCAGTACTTC.

The chain couples TRBV7-4 to TRBJ2-2, with a weak D call TRBD2 (5 bases). CDR1 is SGHVT and CDR2 is SQSDAQ in the germline V gene. This CDR3 has 16 amino acids. The V end was cut by 5 bases, the J end by 1 base, with 14 bases between. The DNA for the CDR3 is TGTGCCAGCAGCCCCCGGGGAGCGGTGAACACCGGGGAGCTGTTTTTT. Protein: CASSPRGAVNTGELFF.

This clonotype appeared many times. V gene TRBV3-1 combines with J gene TRBJ1-2, with TRBD1 as a possible D gene (5 bases). V dropped 0 bases and J dropped 4 bases, with 12 bases sitting between them. The CDR3 covers 15 residues. Germline CDR1 is LGHDT and CDR2 is YNNKEL (reference sequence). The DNA of the CDR3 is TGTGCCAGCAGCCAAGAGATGGGGACCCTCTATGGCTACACCTTC. Translating it yields CASSQEMGTLYGYTF.

The chain has TRBV5-1 and TRBJ1-5; D is unresolved. V lost 3 bases to trimming and J lost 4 bases, with 11 bases between them. Germline V lookup: CDR1 SGHRS, CDR2 YFSETQ. This CDR3 is 14 amino acids long. The CDR3 loop is CASSSDGPNQPQHF. The CDR3 DNA is TGCGCCAGCAGCTCGGACGGACCTAATCAGCCCCAGCATTTT.

V usage is TRBV20-1 and J usage is TRBJ1-3; possibly TRBD1 for D (6 bases). The CDR3 spans 12 residues. The germline V gene has CDR1 DFQATT and CDR2 SNEGSKA (reference sequence). In nucleotides, the CDR3 is TGCAGCCAAACAGGGAACGGAAACACCATATATTTT. It encodes CSQTGNGNTIYF.

This clonotype was seen repeatedly, ten times or more. This chain joins TRBV7-2 and TRBJ2-5; D possibly uses TRBD1 or TRBD2 (6 bases each). This CDR3 spans 15 amino acids. The V end lost 4 bases, the J end lost 4 bases, and 16 bases lay between the germline ends. Germline V CDR1 and CDR2: SGHTA, FQGNSA. CDR3 bases: TGTGCCAGCAGCTGGGGGGCTAGTGAGGTAGAGACCCAGTACTTC. It yields the protein CASSWGASEVETQYF.

The CDR3 protein is CASSKVGRGLGEQYF. The CDR3 bases are TGTGCCAGCAGCAAAGTCGGTAGGGGTCTAGGGGAGCAGTACTTC. V usage is TRBV21-1 and J usage is TRBJ2-7; the table's D call of TRBD1 was not tested on the DNA. TRBV21-1 represents a pseudogene. There are 15 residues in the CDR3.

Ten or more counts support this clonotype. The chain employs TRBV5-5 and TRBJ1-3; no firm D call. Germline V gives CDR1 SGHKS, CDR2 YYEKEE (reference sequence). V lost 6 bases and J 0 bases, leaving 10 bases between the germline ends. There are 14 residues in the CDR3. As DNA, the CDR3 is TGTGCCAGCACCCCGGGGAGCTCTGGAAACACCATATATTTT. Its protein is CASTPGSSGNTIYF.

This clonotype was recorded a few times. The chain uses TRBV2 and TRBJ2-5, with a possible D match to TRBD2 (6 bases). Germline V lookup: CDR1 SNHLY, CDR2 FYNNEI. CDR3 length: 16 amino acids. V lost 3 bases to trimming and J lost 0 bases, with 14 bases between them. The CDR3 sequence is CASSDPGDPDQETQYF. DNA of the CDR3: TGTGCCAGCAGTGACCCGGGGGACCCCGACCAAGAGACCCAGTACTTC.

This rearrangement joins TRBV7-8 to TRBJ2-1; 7 nucleotides match TRBD2. Unmatched junction bases numbered 10, after V lost 4 bases and J lost 7 bases. Germline loops: CDR1 SGHVS, CDR2 FQNEAQ. The CDR3 loop spans 15 amino acids. CDR3 sequence: CASSSGGFDLNEQFF. The CDR3, as DNA: TGTGCCAGCAGCTCCGGGGGGTTCGACTTGAATGAGCAGTTCTTC.

This clonotype was observed many times. The chain links TRBV10-1 to TRBJ2-2, with a weak D call TRBD1 (6 bases). The length of the CDR3 is 15 residues. Germline CDR1 and CDR2: WNHNN and SYGVQD (reference sequence). Trimming cost V 3 bases and J 4 bases, with 12 bases left between them. The DNA for the CDR3 is TGCGCCAGCAGTGACCCAGGGGATATCACCGGGGAGCTGTTTTTT. Translation: CASSDPGDITGELFF.

The chain recombines TRBV28 with TRBJ2-2; the match to TRBD1 covers 9 bases. The trim removed 4 bases at V and 6 bases at J, leaving 6 bases unmatched. Germline CDR1 reads MDHEN; CDR2 reads SYDVKM. The CDR3 is made up of 15 amino acids. The CDR3 protein is CASSWGQGSAGELFF. The CDR3 nucleotides are TGTGCCAGCAGTTGGGGACAGGGTTCTGCCGGGGAGCTGTTTTTT.

This clonotype was observed many times. This sequence joins TRBV18 and TRBJ1-4, with D unclear. Trimming stripped 2 bases from V and 0 bases from J, with 13 bases between. The CDR3 is made up of 17 amino acids. CDR1 is KGHSH, CDR2 LQKENI, per germline. CDR3 region: CASSPVGGSATNEKLFF. DNA of the CDR3: TGTGCCAGCTCACCAGTAGGCGGCAGTGCAACTAATGAAAAACTGTTTTTT.

V is TRBV5-1 and J is TRBJ2-1, with a weak D call TRBD2 (6 bases). Germline V gives CDR1 SGHRS, CDR2 YFSETQ. V lost 0 bases and J lost 4, with 14 bases in between. The CDR3 totals 16 residues. CDR3: CASSLGSRGTYNEQFF. The CDR3 DNA reads as TGCGCCAGCAGCTTGGGGTCTCGAGGGACTTACAATGAGCAGTTCTTC.

This chain uses TRBV11-2 with TRBJ1-4; TRBD1 is a possible D gene (6 bases). Trimming cost V 5 bases and J 13 bases, with 23 bases left between them. CDR1 SGHAT and CDR2 FQNNGV come from the germline V gene. The length of the CDR3 is 15 residues. Written as DNA, the CDR3 is TGTGCCAGCAGCCAATGGATGGTTAGGGGGTACAGACTGTTTTTT. Translated, it gives CASSQWMVRGYRLFF.

This clonotype was observed many times. The V gene is TRBV20-1, the J gene TRBJ1-2; 7 bases map to TRBD1. Germline loops: CDR1 DFQATT, CDR2 SNEGSKA (reference sequence). The CDR3 is 15 residues long. Losses at the gene ends were 3 bases for V and 6 bases for J; bases not matched to a gene: 13. CDR3 DNA: TGCAGTGCTAGGCCCCTGTCACAGGGGAAAGATGGCTACACCTTC. It encodes CSARPLSQGKDGYTF.

The sample holds many counts of this clonotype. The CDR3: CASSYSRQYTDTQYF. In DNA form, the CDR3 reads TGTGCCAGCAGTTACTCCCGTCAATACACAGATACGCAGTATTTT. The chain links TRBV6-5 to TRBJ2-3; D gene uncertain. Germline V gene sequence: CDR1 MNHEY, CDR2 SVGAGI. Trimming took 0 bases from V and 2 from J, leaving 9 bases between them. CDR3 size: 15 residues.